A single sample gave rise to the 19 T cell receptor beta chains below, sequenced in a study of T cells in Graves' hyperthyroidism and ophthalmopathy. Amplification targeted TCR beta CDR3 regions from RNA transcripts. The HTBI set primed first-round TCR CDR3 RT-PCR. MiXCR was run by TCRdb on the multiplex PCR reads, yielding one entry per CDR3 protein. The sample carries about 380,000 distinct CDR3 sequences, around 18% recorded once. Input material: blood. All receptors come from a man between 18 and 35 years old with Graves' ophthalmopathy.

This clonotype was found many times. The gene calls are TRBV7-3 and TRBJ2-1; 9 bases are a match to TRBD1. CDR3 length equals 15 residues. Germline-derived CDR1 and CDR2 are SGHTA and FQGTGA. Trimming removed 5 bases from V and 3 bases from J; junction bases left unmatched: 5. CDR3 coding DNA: TGTGCCAGCAGCCGGGGACAGGGAAACTACAATGAGCAGTTCTTC. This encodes CASSRGQGNYNEQFF.

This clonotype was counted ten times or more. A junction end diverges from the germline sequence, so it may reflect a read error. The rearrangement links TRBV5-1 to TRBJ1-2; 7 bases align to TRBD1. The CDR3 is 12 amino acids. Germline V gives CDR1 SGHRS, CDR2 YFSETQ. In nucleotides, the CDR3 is TGTGCCAGCAGTCCGACAGGGTTTGGCTACACCTTC. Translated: CASSPTGFGYTF.

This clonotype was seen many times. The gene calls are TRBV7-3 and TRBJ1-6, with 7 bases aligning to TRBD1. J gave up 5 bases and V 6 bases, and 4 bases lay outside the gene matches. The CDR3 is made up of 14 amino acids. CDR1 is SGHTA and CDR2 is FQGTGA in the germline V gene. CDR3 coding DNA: TGTGCCAGCAGTTGGACAGGTGATAATTCACCCCTCCACTTT. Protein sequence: CASSWTGDNSPLHF.

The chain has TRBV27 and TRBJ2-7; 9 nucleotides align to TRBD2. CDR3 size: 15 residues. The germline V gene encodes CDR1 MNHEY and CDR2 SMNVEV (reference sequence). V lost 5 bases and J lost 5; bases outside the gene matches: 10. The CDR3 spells CASSRDSSGENEQYF. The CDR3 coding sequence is TGTGCCAGCAGTCGGGACTCTAGCGGGGAAAACGAGCAGTACTTC.

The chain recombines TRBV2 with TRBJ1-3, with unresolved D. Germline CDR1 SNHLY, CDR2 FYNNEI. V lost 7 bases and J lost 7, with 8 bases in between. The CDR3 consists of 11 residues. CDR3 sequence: CASKGLNTIYF. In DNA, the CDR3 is TGTGCCAGCAAGGGCCTCAACACCATATATTTT.

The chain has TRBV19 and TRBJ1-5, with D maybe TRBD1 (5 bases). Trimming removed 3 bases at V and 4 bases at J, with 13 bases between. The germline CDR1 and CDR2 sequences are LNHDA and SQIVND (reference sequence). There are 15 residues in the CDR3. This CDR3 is CASSMVLGGNQPQHF. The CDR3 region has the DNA TGTGCCAGTAGTATGGTATTGGGGGGGAATCAGCCCCAGCATTTT.

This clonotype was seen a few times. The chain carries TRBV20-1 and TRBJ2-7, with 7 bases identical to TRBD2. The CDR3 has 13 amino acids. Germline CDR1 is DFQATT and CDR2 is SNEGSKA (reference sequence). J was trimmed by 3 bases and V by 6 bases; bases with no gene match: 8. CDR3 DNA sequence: TGCAGTGCGGGAGGGACTGCCCACTACGAGCAGTACTTC. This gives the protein CSAGGTAHYEQYF.

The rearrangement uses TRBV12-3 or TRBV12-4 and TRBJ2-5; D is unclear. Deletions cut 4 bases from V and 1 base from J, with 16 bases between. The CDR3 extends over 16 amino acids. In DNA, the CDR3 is TGTGCCAGCAGTTCCCTTGGCCCTTTGGGCCAAGAGACCCAGTACTTC. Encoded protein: CASSSLGPLGQETQYF.

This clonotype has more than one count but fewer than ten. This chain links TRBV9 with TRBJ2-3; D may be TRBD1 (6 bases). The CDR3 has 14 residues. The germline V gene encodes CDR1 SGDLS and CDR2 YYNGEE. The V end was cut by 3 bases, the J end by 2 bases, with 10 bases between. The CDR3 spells CASSGDRTTDTQYF. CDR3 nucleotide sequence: TGTGCCAGCAGCGGAGACAGGACCACAGATACGCAGTATTTT. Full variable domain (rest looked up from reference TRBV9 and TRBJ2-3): DSGVTQTPKHLITATGQRVTLRCSPRSGDLSVYWYQQSLDQGLQFLIQYYNGEERAKGNILERFSAQQFPDLHSELNLSSLELGDSALYFCASSGDRTTDTQYFGPGTRLTVL.

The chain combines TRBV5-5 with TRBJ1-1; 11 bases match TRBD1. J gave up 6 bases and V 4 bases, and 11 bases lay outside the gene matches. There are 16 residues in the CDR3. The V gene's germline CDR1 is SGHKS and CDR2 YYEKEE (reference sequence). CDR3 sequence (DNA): TGTGCCAGCAGCGACCCTCCCGGACAGGGGGCTTCTGAAGCTTTCTTT. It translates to CASSDPPGQGASEAFF.

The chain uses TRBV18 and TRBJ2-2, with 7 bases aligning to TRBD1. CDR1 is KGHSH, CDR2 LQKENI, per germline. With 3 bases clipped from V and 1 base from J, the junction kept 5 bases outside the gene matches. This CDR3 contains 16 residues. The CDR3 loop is CASSPLGTVNTGELFF. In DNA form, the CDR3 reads TGTGCCAGCTCACCCCTCGGGACAGTGAACACCGGGGAGCTGTTTTTT.

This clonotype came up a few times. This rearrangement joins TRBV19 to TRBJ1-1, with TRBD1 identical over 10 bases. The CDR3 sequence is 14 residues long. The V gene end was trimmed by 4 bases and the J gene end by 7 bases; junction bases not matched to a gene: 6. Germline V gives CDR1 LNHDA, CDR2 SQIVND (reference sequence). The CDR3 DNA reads TGTGCCAGTAGTACCTCGGACAGGGGGAATGAAGCTTTCTTT. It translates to CASSTSDRGNEAFF.

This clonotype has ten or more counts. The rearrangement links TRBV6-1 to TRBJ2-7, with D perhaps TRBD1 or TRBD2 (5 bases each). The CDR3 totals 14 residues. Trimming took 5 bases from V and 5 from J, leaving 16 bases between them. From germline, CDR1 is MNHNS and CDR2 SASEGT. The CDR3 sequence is CASSRRQGVDEQYF. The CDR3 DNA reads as TGTGCCAGCAGTAGACGGCAGGGAGTCGACGAGCAGTACTTC.

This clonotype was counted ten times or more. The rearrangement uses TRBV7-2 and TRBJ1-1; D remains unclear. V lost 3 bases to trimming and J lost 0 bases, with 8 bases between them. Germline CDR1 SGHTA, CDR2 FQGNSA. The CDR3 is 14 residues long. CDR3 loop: CASSLTHMNTEAFF. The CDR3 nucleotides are TGTGCCAGCAGCTTGACACACATGAACACTGAAGCTTTCTTT. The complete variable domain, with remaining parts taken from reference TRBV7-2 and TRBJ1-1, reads GAGVSQSPSNKVTEKGKDVELRCDPISGHTALYWYRQSLGQGLEFLIYFQGNSAPDKSGLPSDRFSAERTGGSVSTLTIQRTQQEDSAVYLCASSLTHMNTEAFFGQGTRLTVV.

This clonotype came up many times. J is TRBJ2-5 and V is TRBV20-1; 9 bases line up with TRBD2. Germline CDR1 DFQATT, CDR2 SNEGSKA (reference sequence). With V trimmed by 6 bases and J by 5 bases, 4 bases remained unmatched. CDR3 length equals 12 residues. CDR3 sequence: CSASGGLETQYF. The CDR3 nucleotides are TGCAGTGCCAGCGGGGGGCTGGAGACCCAGTACTTC.

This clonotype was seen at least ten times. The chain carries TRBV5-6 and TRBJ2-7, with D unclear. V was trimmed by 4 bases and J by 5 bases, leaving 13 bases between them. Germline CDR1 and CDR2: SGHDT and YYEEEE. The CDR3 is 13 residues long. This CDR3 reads CASSLIMGNEQYF. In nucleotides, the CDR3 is TGTGCCAGCAGCCTGATAATGGGGAACGAGCAGTACTTC.

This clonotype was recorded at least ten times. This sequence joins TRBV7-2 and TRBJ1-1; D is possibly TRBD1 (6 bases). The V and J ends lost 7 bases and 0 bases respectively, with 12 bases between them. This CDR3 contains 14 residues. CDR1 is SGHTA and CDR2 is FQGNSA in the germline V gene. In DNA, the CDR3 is TGTGCCAGCATTCGGACAGCGATGAACACTGAAGCTTTCTTT. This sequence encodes CASIRTAMNTEAFF.

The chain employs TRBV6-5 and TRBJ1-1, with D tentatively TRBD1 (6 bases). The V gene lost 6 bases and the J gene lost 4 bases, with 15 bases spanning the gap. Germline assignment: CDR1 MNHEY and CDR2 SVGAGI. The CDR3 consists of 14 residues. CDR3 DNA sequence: TGTGCCAGCAGGTATACAGGGCCCGGCACTGAAGCTTTCTTT. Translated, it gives CASRYTGPGTEAFF.

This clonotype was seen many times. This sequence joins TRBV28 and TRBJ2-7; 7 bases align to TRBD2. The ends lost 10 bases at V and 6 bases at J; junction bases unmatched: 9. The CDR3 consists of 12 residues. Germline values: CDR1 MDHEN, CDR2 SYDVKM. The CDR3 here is CATGPVAGEQYF. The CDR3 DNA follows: TGTGCCACCGGACCGGTAGCGGGCGAGCAGTACTTC.